This is a list of T cell receptor beta chains from one sample in a study of immune evolution from preneoplasia to lung adenocarcinoma. The protocol was immunoSEQ multiplex PCR, while the TCRdb copy is restricted to in-frame clones and leaves out a portion. The table records over 9,000 clones, more than 75% of them present only once. Sequences were obtained from FFPE minimally invasive lung adenocarcinoma tissue. The origin of the receptors is an older donor with lung adenocarcinoma. Each CDR3 is given with its conserved first and last residue. A D gene is named only where the DNA matches it firmly.

TRBJ2-4 TRBV27 TRBD2 CASSLSWAFSGSVKNIQYF
TRBJ2-7 TRBV28 TRBD1 CASTAPGQGSYEQYF
TRBJ1-2 TRBV29-1 TRBD1 CSVATGQGDYGYTF
TRBJ1-1 TRBV5-5 . CASSLEGGKVQAFF
TRBJ2-5 TRBV5-1 . CASSYSETQYF
TRBJ1-3 TRBV2 . CATRQALTGNTIYF
TRBJ2-2 TRBV25-1 TRBD2 CASSATSGKTGELFF
TRBJ2-2 TRBV6-1 TRBD1 CATRDRGELFF
TRBJ2-2 TRBV18 . CASSPLVGNTGELFF
TRBJ2-3 TRBV5-1 . CASRLEGADTQYF
TRBJ2-7 TRBV7-1 . CASSSPESDYEQYF
TRBJ1-1 TRBV28 . CASSLRAPFNTEAFF
TRBJ1-4 TRBV6-1 . CASIPDIGKLFF
TRBJ2-5 TRBV7-9 TRBD2 CASSALLAGSETQYF
TRBJ2-5 TRBV9 . CASSVEGIETQYF
TRBJ2-1 TRBV6-1 TRBD2 CASSLSGSLDNEQFF
TRBJ1-1 TRBV5-5 TRBD1 CASSLGTGIGPGGFF
TRBJ2-6 TRBV19 . CASSILGGANVLTF
TRBJ2-3 TRBV6-5 . CASSSLGQGSDTQYF
TRBJ2-7 TRBV21-1 . CASSKWDSLGDEQYF
TRBJ2-3 TRBV11-3 TRBD2 CASSWTRRDTQYF
TRBJ1-5 TRBV6-1 . CASTLGQPNQPQHF
TRBJ2-7 TRBV28 . CASTPRGPPSEQYF
TRBJ2-7 TRBV11-2 . CASSLHSYEQYF
TRBJ2-7 TRBV21-1 . CASSKDRQGSSYEQYF
TRBJ2-5 TRBV10-3 . CAISEGRGKETQYF
TRBJ1-6 TRBV30 . CAWTGTYNSPLHF